The T cell receptor beta chain under discussion was sequenced for a study of T cell responses to AZD1222 COVID-19 vaccine. This CDR3 comprises 12 residues. V was trimmed by 5 bases and J by 8 bases, leaving 9 bases between them. Method: immunoSEQ multiplex PCR; TCRdb's copy keeps in-frame clones and lacks some. Of more than 95,000 clones listed, about 90% are singletons. This chain connects TRBV12-3 or TRBV12-4 to TRBJ2-2; D not resolved. The receptor was isolated from an adult in good health. The sequencing used peripheral blood, collected on day 0 of AZD1222 vaccination. The CDR3: CASSLGVGELFF. In nucleotides, the CDR3 is TGTGCCAGCAGTCTCGGAGTTGGGGAGCTGTTTTTT.